The 27 T cell receptor beta chains in this list originate from one sample, sequenced in a study of a mutant IDH1 vaccine in newly diagnosed glioma. Produced via immunoSEQ multiplex PCR; TCRdb's table is partial and in-frame only. The table shows 25,000 to 30,000 clones, with 82% occurring only once. Indicated time point: week 23, last vaccination. In the vaccine, a single dose held 300 ug of the mutant IDH1 20-mer peptide, along with topical imiquimod. These receptors' antigens are unknown. The sample in question was PBMCs, obtained from a glioma patient whose treatment included an IDH1 peptide vaccine. These receptors all come from a woman younger than 45 with glioma.

The chain couples TRBV7-9 to TRBJ1-3; no definite D call. Germline V gives CDR1 SEHNR, CDR2 FQNEAQ (reference sequence). V was trimmed by 7 bases and J by 4 bases, leaving 8 bases between them. The CDR3 has 12 residues. CDR3 loop: CASILGGNTIYF. The CDR3 region has the DNA TGTGCCAGCATCCTGGGGGGAAACACCATATATTTT.

This chain joins TRBV9 and TRBJ2-2; D is unresolved. The CDR3 is 12 residues long. Trimming pared 0 bases from V and 7 bases from J, leaving 4 bases between. Germline lookup yields CDR1 SGDLS and CDR2 YYNGEE. In DNA form, the CDR3 reads TGTGCCAGCAGCGTAGACGTCGGGGAGCTGTTTTTT. Amino acid sequence: CASSVDVGELFF.

The V gene is TRBV19, the J gene TRBJ2-7, with a weak D call TRBD1 (6 bases). The CDR3 loop spans 16 amino acids. Between the trimmed V and J ends, which lost 6 bases and 3 bases, there was a span of 21 bases. The germline gives CDR1 LNHDA, CDR2 SQIVND (reference sequence). DNA for the CDR3: TGTGCCAGTAGCCAAGGATTACGACAGGACCTCTACGAGCAGTACTTC. Translated, it gives CASSQGLRQDLYEQYF.

This chain links TRBV30 with TRBJ2-7; D is ambiguous. The CDR3 has 13 residues. V shed 8 bases and J shed 6 bases, with 20 bases lying between them. CDR1 is GTSNPN, CDR2 SVGIG, per germline (reference sequence). CDR3 amino acids: CAGYSVISGEQYF. The CDR3 DNA follows: TGTGCCGGGTACAGCGTCATATCGGGCGAGCAGTACTTC.

V usage is TRBV5-1 and J usage is TRBJ2-5, with 9 bases identical to TRBD1. CDR3 length: 15 residues. The V segment lost 0 bases and the J segment 5 bases; nucleotides outside the gene matches: 5. The germline gives CDR1 SGHRS, CDR2 YFSETQ. The CDR3 DNA follows: TGCGCCAGCAGCTTGGAAGGACAGGGGAGGGAGACCCAGTACTTC. Translated, it gives CASSLEGQGRETQYF.

This clone showed up just once. The chain has TRBV5-1 and TRBJ2-7, with a tentative D call TRBD1 (6 bases). The CDR3 covers 14 residues. Germline CDR1 is SGHRS and CDR2 is YFSETQ. The germline V and J ends were trimmed by 2 bases and 1 base, with 10 bases remaining between them. This CDR3 reads CASSFGTPSYEQYF. The CDR3 DNA reads as TGCGCCAGCAGCTTCGGGACACCTTCCTACGAGCAGTACTTC.

The rearrangement joins TRBV5-6 to TRBJ1-1, with D tentatively TRBD1 (5 bases). The CDR3 has 15 residues. Trimming pared 4 bases from V and 6 bases from J, leaving 19 bases between. Germline CDR1 and CDR2: SGHDT and YYEEEE. CDR3: CASSPLGQGRAEAFF. The DNA for the CDR3 is TGTGCCAGCAGCCCCCTTGGGCAGGGAAGGGCTGAAGCTTTCTTT.

The rearrangement joins TRBV9 to TRBJ2-3; the D is unclear. The CDR3 is 12 amino acids. Germline CDR1 and CDR2: SGDLS and YYNGEE. Deletions cut 4 bases from V and 4 bases from J, with 7 bases between. The CDR3 sequence: CASSQPPDTQYF. The CDR3 DNA reads TGTGCCAGCAGCCAGCCCCCAGATACGCAGTATTTT. The variable domain in full, completed from reference TRBV9 and TRBJ2-3, reads DSGVTQTPKHLITATGQRVTLRCSPRSGDLSVYWYQQSLDQGLQFLIQYYNGEERAKGNILERFSAQQFPDLHSELNLSSLELGDSALYFCASSQPPDTQYFGPGTRLTVL.

This chain links TRBV5-1 with TRBJ1-1; 12 bases agree with TRBD1. Germline CDR1 SGHRS, CDR2 YFSETQ. V gave up 5 bases and J gave up 4 bases; unmatched junction bases: 6. The CDR3 is made up of 15 amino acids. The CDR3 region is CASRPGTGGFTEAFF. The CDR3 nucleotides are TGCGCCAGCAGGCCCGGGACAGGGGGCTTCACTGAAGCTTTCTTT.

The chain links TRBV14 to TRBJ1-5; D remains ambiguous. The germline gives CDR1 SGHDN, CDR2 FVKESK. The CDR3 length is 14 residues. Between the trimmed V and J ends, which lost 0 bases and 6 bases, there was a span of 9 bases. In DNA form, the CDR3 reads TGTGCCAGCAGCCAAGAATCTGGAATTCAGCCCCAGCATTTT. Translation: CASSQESGIQPQHF.

This clone was found once. The chain employs TRBV19 and TRBJ1-2; 8 nucleotides agree with TRBD1. With V trimmed by 1 base and J by 4 bases, 5 bases remained unmatched. CDR3 length: 15 amino acids. Germline V CDR1 and CDR2: LNHDA, SQIVND (reference sequence). CDR3 coding DNA: TGTGCCAGTAGTATAGGCACAGGGGGTAGCTATGGCTACACCTTC. Its translation is CASSIGTGGSYGYTF.

V and J are TRBV7-2 and TRBJ2-1; possible D gene TRBD1, 6 bases. Trimming took off 5 bases at V and 8 bases at J, with 10 bases between the two ends. The germline V gene encodes CDR1 SGHTA and CDR2 FQGNSA. CDR3 length equals 12 residues. Here the CDR3 reads CASSHHRDEQFF. In DNA form, the CDR3 reads TGTGCCAGCAGCCATCACAGGGATGAGCAGTTCTTC.

In DNA form, the CDR3 reads TGTGCCAGCAGCTTAGGGACAGGGGTTCCTGAAGCTTTCTTT. As protein: CASSLGTGVPEAFF. The V call is TRBV7-2, the J call TRBJ1-1; the match to TRBD1 covers 9 bases. This CDR3 region has 14 residues. Germline V gives CDR1 SGHTA, CDR2 FQGNSA. Trimming at V came to 1 base and at J to 6 bases, leaving 3 bases not matched to a gene.

CDR3 protein: CASTPTLPNYGYTF. DNA of the CDR3: TGTGCCAGTACCCCGACACTGCCAAACTATGGCTACACCTTC. The rearrangement links TRBV19 to TRBJ1-2; D remains unclear. The CDR3 is 14 amino acids. In germline, CDR1 is LNHDA, CDR2 SQIVND (reference sequence). V dropped 7 bases and J dropped 2 bases, with 14 bases sitting between them.

This chain joins TRBV19 and TRBJ1-4, with D possibly TRBD1 on 5 matching bases. Germline V gene lookup returns CDR1 LNHDA and CDR2 SQIVND (reference sequence). The CDR3 covers 16 residues. The V gene lost 1 base and the J gene lost 5 bases, with 14 bases spanning the gap. The CDR3 reads CASSIGERGGNEKLFF. In DNA form, the CDR3 reads TGTGCCAGTAGTATAGGGGAACGGGGGGGGAATGAAAAACTGTTTTTT.

This clone showed up just a few times. This chain connects TRBV14 to TRBJ1-2, with D perhaps TRBD1 (6 bases). This CDR3 contains 14 residues. Trimming shortened V by 3 bases and J by 4 bases, and 12 bases separated the two germline ends. CDR1 SGHDN and CDR2 FVKESK come from the germline V gene. CDR3 in amino acids: CASSHFVTGYGYTF. In DNA, the CDR3 is TGTGCCAGCAGCCACTTCGTGACAGGCTATGGCTACACCTTC.

The chain is built from TRBV2 and TRBJ1-2; D remains unclear. The germline V and J ends were trimmed by 3 bases and 3 bases, with 14 bases remaining between them. Germline values: CDR1 SNHLY, CDR2 FYNNEI. The CDR3 sequence is 15 residues long. For the CDR3, the DNA is TGTGCCAGCAGTGAGGCAGGCGGGCCTCACTATGGCTACACCTTC. Its translation is CASSEAGGPHYGYTF.

This chain links TRBV5-1 with TRBJ1-4, with TRBD1 as a possible D gene (5 bases). This CDR3 has 16 amino acids. CDR1 and CDR2 (germline): SGHRS, YFSETQ. V was trimmed by 4 bases and J by 4 bases, leaving 17 bases between them. The CDR3 spells CASSLDAVGGNEKLFF. The CDR3 nucleotides are TGCGCCAGCAGCCTTGACGCAGTTGGGGGTAATGAAAAACTGTTTTTT.

The chain links TRBV4-2 to TRBJ1-1; D gene uncertain. V was clipped by 2 bases and J by 5 bases, with 9 bases between them. This CDR3 has 13 amino acids. Germline V gene sequence: CDR1 LGHNA, CDR2 YNFKEQ. The CDR3 loop is CASSQLPGTEAFF. In DNA, the CDR3 is TGTGCCAGCAGCCAACTCCCGGGGACTGAAGCTTTCTTT.

J is TRBJ1-1 and V is TRBV29-1; 7 bases agree with TRBD1. This CDR3 comprises 14 residues. Trimming removed 6 bases from V and 9 bases from J; junction bases left unmatched: 16. Germline values: CDR1 SQVTM, CDR2 ANQGSEA. The CDR3 loop reads CSVARVPGDSQAFF. The CDR3 bases are TGCAGCGTGGCGAGGGTGCCTGGGGACAGCCAAGCTTTCTTT.

The genes are TRBV30 and TRBJ2-7, with D maybe TRBD2 (6 bases). Trimming cost V 3 bases and J 3 bases, with 18 bases left between them. CDR1 and CDR2 from the germline V gene are GTSNPN and SVGIG (reference sequence). The CDR3 is 15 amino acids. CDR3 residues: CAWRKMAGGIYEQYF. CDR3 coding DNA: TGTGCCTGGAGAAAAATGGCGGGCGGGATCTACGAGCAGTACTTC.

This clone has a single count. The chain recombines TRBV4-1 with TRBJ2-1; a possible D gene is TRBD1 (5 bases). This CDR3 is 15 amino acids long. CDR1 is MGHRA and CDR2 is YSYEKL in the germline V gene. With 4 bases removed from V and 5 bases from J, the gap between germline ends came to 15 bases. Written as DNA, the CDR3 is TGCGCCAGCAGCCCGATGGGGCAGGCAGACAATGAGCAGTTCTTC. Translated, it gives CASSPMGQADNEQFF.

This sequence joins TRBV7-2 and TRBJ1-2; tentative D call: TRBD1 (5 bases). The germline V and J ends were trimmed by 10 bases and 8 bases, with 20 bases remaining between them. This CDR3 contains 13 residues. CDR1 and CDR2 (germline): SGHTA, FQGNSA. CDR3: CANSPDGGYGYTF. In nucleotides, the CDR3 is TGTGCCAACTCCCCAGATGGGGGTTACGGCTACACCTTC.

The V gene is TRBV5-5, the J gene TRBJ1-1, with a tentative D call TRBD1 (5 bases). The germline gives CDR1 SGHKS, CDR2 YYEKEE (reference sequence). The length of the CDR3 is 14 residues. The V end was cut by 1 base, the J end by 4 bases, with 11 bases between. CDR3 nucleotide sequence: TGTGCCAGCAGCTTGCGCAGGGCGGGCACTGAAGCTTTCTTT. Its translation is CASSLRRAGTEAFF.

J is TRBJ1-5 and V is TRBV30; D unresolved. CDR1 is GTSNPN, CDR2 SVGIG, per germline (reference sequence). The CDR3 spans 12 residues. Trimming cost V 0 bases and J 10 bases, with 10 bases left between them. The CDR3 sequence: CAWSVPSSPQHF. The CDR3 nucleotides are TGTGCCTGGAGTGTACCCTCTAGTCCCCAGCATTTT.

The genes are TRBV6-6 and TRBJ1-5; 12 bases match TRBD1. The CDR3 runs to 16 residues. Trimming took 2 bases from V and 6 from J; bases not matched to a gene: 5. Germline V gene lookup returns CDR1 MNHNY and CDR2 SVGAGI (reference sequence). The CDR3 sequence is CASSYRGQGAGQPQHF. CDR3 DNA: TGTGCCAGCAGTTACCGGGGACAGGGGGCGGGTCAGCCCCAGCATTTT.

The chain combines TRBV20-1 with TRBJ1-2; D is unclear. Per the germline V gene, CDR1 is DFQATT and CDR2 is SNEGSKA (reference sequence). V shed 5 bases and J shed 4 bases, with 8 bases lying between them. CDR3 length: 11 residues. The CDR3 region is CSAPLTYGYTF. The CDR3 nucleotides are TGCAGTGCTCCTCTGACCTATGGCTACACCTTC.